One and the same sample provided the 8 T cell receptor beta chains below, sequenced in a study of cytomegalovirus exposure and HLA in healthy donors. The PCR had 60 Vbeta and 13 Jbeta primers. TCRdb's copy holds only in-frame clones and misses some; the assay was immunoSEQ multiplex PCR. In the table there are 100,000 to 150,000 clones, 80% of which are singletons. Sequencing was carried out using PBMCs. All receptors come from a man under 40 in good health and CMV-seropositive.

This chain joins TRBV6-5 and TRBJ2-7, with a weak D call TRBD2 (6 bases). The V end was cut by 7 bases, the J end by 3 bases, with 16 bases between. The CDR3 has 14 residues. Per the germline V gene, CDR1 is MNHEY and CDR2 is SVGAGI. The DNA of the CDR3 is TGTGCCAGCAAATCCCGGGGGATCTTCTACGAGCAGTACTTC. It translates to CASKSRGIFYEQYF.

V usage is TRBV13 and J usage is TRBJ1-2; unclear D gene. CDR1 and CDR2 from the germline V gene are PRHDT and FYEKMQ (reference sequence). The CDR3 extends over 15 amino acids. Trimming cost V 5 bases and J 3 bases, with 16 bases left between them. Here the CDR3 DNA reads TGTGCCAGCAGCCCCAGCGGGGAGGTTGACTATGGCTACACCTTC. Protein: CASSPSGEVDYGYTF.

Note on this clone: Other DNA sequences in the sample encode the same CDR3. This rearrangement joins TRBV9 to TRBJ2-6; no clear D gene. The germline gives CDR1 SGDLS, CDR2 YYNGEE. The germline V and J ends were trimmed by 4 bases and 4 bases, with 9 bases remaining between them. The CDR3 spans 14 residues. As DNA, the CDR3 is TGTGCCAGCAGCCCCAGATCGGGGGCCAACGTCCTGACTTTC. The encoded protein is CASSPRSGANVLTF. Supplemented by reference TRBV9 and TRBJ2-6, the full variable domain reads DSGVTQTPKHLITATGQRVTLRCSPRSGDLSVYWYQQSLDQGLQFLIQYYNGEERAKGNILERFSAQQFPDLHSELNLSSLELGDSALYFCASSPRSGANVLTFGAGSRLTVL.

This clone was picked up a small number of times. The J gene is TRBJ1-2, the V gene TRBV6-5, with 7 bases matching TRBD1. The ends lost 6 bases at V and 12 bases at J; junction bases unmatched: 13. This CDR3 has 13 amino acids. Germline lookup yields CDR1 MNHEY and CDR2 SVGAGI. CDR3 bases: TGTGCCAGCAGAAGCCCGGGACAGAGAGTCCACACCTTC. Its protein product is CASRSPGQRVHTF.

The rearrangement links TRBV7-9 to TRBJ1-2, with D perhaps matching TRBD1 (6 bases). The germline gives CDR1 SEHNR, CDR2 FQNEAQ (reference sequence). The V gene lost 2 bases and the J gene lost 7 bases, with 14 bases spanning the gap. The CDR3 is 14 residues long. CDR3 sequence: CASSLNAGDLGYTF. The CDR3 nucleotides read TGTGCCAGCAGCTTAAACGCAGGGGATCTTGGCTACACCTTC.

This chain links TRBV5-1 with TRBJ2-3, with D maybe TRBD2 (6 bases). V lost 1 base and J 2 bases, leaving 14 bases between the germline ends. There are 16 residues in the CDR3. Looked up from germline, CDR1 is SGHRS and CDR2 is YFSETQ. In nucleotides, the CDR3 is TGCGCCAGCAGCTTGAACCCGGCGGGAAACACAGATACGCAGTATTTT. It is translated as CASSLNPAGNTDTQYF.

This clone was seen a few times. The chain has TRBV19 and TRBJ2-7; possibly TRBD1 for D (5 bases). V was cut by 5 bases and J by 2 bases, with 16 bases left in between. Germline V gene sequence: CDR1 LNHDA, CDR2 SQIVND (reference sequence). This CDR3 is 15 amino acids long. Written as DNA, the CDR3 is TGTGCCAGTAGTCGACGCCGGACAAGTGCCTACGAGCAGTACTTC. Amino acid sequence: CASSRRRTSAYEQYF.

V and J are TRBV10-3 and TRBJ1-5, with TRBD1 matching over 7 bases. There are 13 residues in the CDR3. Looked up from germline, CDR1 is ENHRY and CDR2 is SYGVKD. J was trimmed by 7 bases and V by 6 bases; bases with no gene match: 6. The CDR3 bases are TGTGCCATCAGCTTTGACAGGGACCAGCCCCAGCATTTT. Translated, it gives CAISFDRDQPQHF.